Each of the 27 T cell receptor beta chains below was sequenced from the same sample in a study of OX40 agonist ivuxolimab in advanced cancers. The repertoire was sequenced with immunoSEQ multiplex PCR; TCRdb's copy has only in-frame clones and lacks some. The sample includes tens of thousands of clones, roughly 86% of them seen just once. This material consisted of CD4+ or CD8+ T cells sorted from blood, taken in a trial of the OX40 agonist ivuxolimab. These receptors all stem from an adult with an advanced solid tumor such as melanoma, head and neck, liver or kidney cancer.

In regard to this clone: The sample has other DNA sequences that encode this CDR3 too. The J gene is TRBJ1-1, the V gene TRBV5-1; D gene unclear. V shed 0 bases and J shed 1 base, with 7 bases lying between them. CDR3 length equals 14 residues. Per germline, CDR1 SGHRS and CDR2 YFSETQ. DNA of the CDR3: TGCGCCAGCAGCTTGGTCGGATGGAACACTGAAGCTTTCTTT. Protein: CASSLVGWNTEAFF.

This sequence joins TRBV10-3 and TRBJ2-7, with D possibly TRBD1 on 6 matching bases. The CDR3 has 13 residues. Per the germline V gene, CDR1 is ENHRY and CDR2 is SYGVKD. The V gene lost 11 bases and the J gene lost 1 base, with 15 bases spanning the gap. CDR3 in amino acids: CAATNRDSYEQYF. The CDR3 DNA reads TGTGCCGCCACGAACAGGGATTCCTACGAGCAGTACTTC.

This clone was counted only a few times. The chain couples TRBV7-9 to TRBJ1-1; D is uncertain. Germline-derived CDR1 and CDR2 are SEHNR and FQNEAQ (reference sequence). CDR3 size: 14 residues. With 3 bases removed from V and 2 bases from J, the gap between germline ends came to 10 bases. The CDR3 spells CASSFQDGNTEAFF. For the CDR3, the DNA is TGTGCCAGCAGCTTCCAGGACGGTAACACTGAAGCTTTCTTT.

This rearrangement joins TRBV5-1 to TRBJ2-1, with TRBD1 matching over 7 bases. With V trimmed by 6 bases and J by 4 bases, 7 bases remained unmatched. This CDR3 has 14 residues. Germline V gene lookup returns CDR1 SGHRS and CDR2 YFSETQ. The CDR3 sequence is CASKVRTGYNEQFF. CDR3 DNA: TGCGCCAGCAAAGTTAGGACAGGATACAATGAGCAGTTCTTC.

The chain has TRBV9 and TRBJ2-7; possibly TRBD1 or TRBD2 for D (5 bases each). Between the trimmed V and J ends, which lost 1 base and 0 bases, there was a span of 11 bases. The CDR3 covers 15 residues. Germline V gene lookup returns CDR1 SGDLS and CDR2 YYNGEE. DNA for the CDR3: TGTGCCAGCAGCGTAACTCCAGGGAGCTCCTACGAGCAGTACTTC. The encoded protein is CASSVTPGSSYEQYF.

The chain uses TRBV10-2 and TRBJ2-7, with TRBD1 identical over 9 bases. Germline CDR1 is WSHSY and CDR2 is SAAADI. Germline trimming cut 7 bases from V and 1 base from J; bases unmatched to any gene: 5. This CDR3 comprises 14 residues. For the CDR3, the DNA is TGCGCCAGCATAGCGGACAGGGGTTCCTACGAGCAGTACTTC. It encodes CASIADRGSYEQYF.

This clone has only one observation. V and J are TRBV28 and TRBJ1-5; no reliable D call. CDR3 length equals 10 residues. Germline CDR1 reads MDHEN; CDR2 reads SYDVKM. Between the trimmed V and J ends, which lost 5 bases and 4 bases, there was a span of 0 bases. The CDR3 DNA reads as TGTGCCAGCAGTAATCAGCCCCAGCATTTT. The encoded protein is CASSNQPQHF.

The J gene is TRBJ1-1, the V gene TRBV28; D is ambiguous. In germline, CDR1 is MDHEN, CDR2 SYDVKM. Trimming pared 6 bases from V and 0 bases from J, leaving 11 bases between. The CDR3 length is 14 residues. CDR3 sequence (DNA): TGTGCCAGCAGACCCGGTGGGATGAACACTGAAGCTTTCTTT. Residues: CASRPGGMNTEAFF.

This clone appeared a single time. The V gene is TRBV7-8, the J gene TRBJ2-5; D uncertain. Germline loops: CDR1 SGHVS, CDR2 FQNEAQ. Trimming took off 1 base at V and 2 bases at J, with 8 bases between the two ends. The CDR3 sequence is 14 residues long. DNA for the CDR3: TGTGCCAGCAGCTTAGGGGCCAGACAAGAGACCCAGTACTTC. This translates into CASSLGARQETQYF.

This rearrangement joins TRBV4-1 to TRBJ1-2, with a possible D match to TRBD1 (6 bases). Trimming pared 0 bases from V and 2 bases from J, leaving 10 bases between. The germline V gene has CDR1 MGHRA and CDR2 YSYEKL. CDR3 length: 15 amino acids. The CDR3 here is CASSQESTGNYGYTF. In nucleotides, the CDR3 is TGCGCCAGCAGCCAAGAATCTACAGGGAACTATGGCTACACCTTC.

This clone was counted a single time. The gene calls are TRBV30 and TRBJ2-2, with 10 bases aligning to TRBD2. The CDR3 contains 15 residues. Trimming at V came to 0 bases and at J to 7 bases, leaving 5 bases not matched to a gene. In germline, CDR1 is GTSNPN, CDR2 SVGIG (reference sequence). The CDR3 here is CAWSVLPSGSGELFF. The DNA of the CDR3 is TGTGCCTGGAGTGTACTACCTAGCGGGAGCGGGGAGCTGTTTTTT.

This chain joins TRBV6-1 and TRBJ2-7; 9 bases are shared with TRBD2. In germline, CDR1 is MNHNS, CDR2 SASEGT. CDR3 length equals 17 residues. Trimming at V came to 2 bases and at J to 2 bases, leaving 10 bases not matched to a gene. The DNA of the CDR3 is TGTGCCAGCAGTGAAAGAGGGGAAGCGGGGGGAACCTACGAGCAGTACTTC. It yields the protein CASSERGEAGGTYEQYF.

This sequence joins TRBV19 and TRBJ2-6; D not certain. The CDR3 totals 16 residues. V dropped 4 bases and J dropped 6 bases, with 16 bases sitting between them. Germline V gene lookup returns CDR1 LNHDA and CDR2 SQIVND (reference sequence). In DNA form, the CDR3 reads TGTGCCAGTAGTAGGTTCGTAGGCGTTGAGGCCAACGTCCTGACTTTC. Amino acid sequence: CASSRFVGVEANVLTF.

The chain is built from TRBV28 and TRBJ2-7; D is unresolved. The CDR3 loop spans 14 amino acids. From germline, CDR1 is MDHEN and CDR2 SYDVKM. Trimming cost V 10 bases and J 2 bases, with 18 bases left between them. For the CDR3, the DNA is TGTGCCACAAAGTCCCCGGGCCTCACCTACGAGCAGTACTTC. As protein: CATKSPGLTYEQYF.

Worth noting for this clone: Additional DNA sequences in this sample encode the identical CDR3. The V gene is TRBV6-5, the J gene TRBJ2-7, with D perhaps matching TRBD1 (6 bases). Deletions cut 2 bases from V and 4 bases from J, with 9 bases between. The germline V gene encodes CDR1 MNHEY and CDR2 SVGAGI. The CDR3 length is 13 residues. The CDR3 nucleotides are TGTGCCAGCAGTTACCTAAGGGGGTACGAGCAGTACTTC. This sequence encodes CASSYLRGYEQYF.

The chain has TRBV11-3 and TRBJ2-1; D uncertain. The CDR3 loop spans 12 amino acids. The germline CDR1 and CDR2 sequences are SGHNT and YENEEA. Trimming cost V 2 bases and J 5 bases, with 4 bases left between them. The CDR3 here is CASSLKNNEQFF. CDR3 in DNA: TGTGCCAGCAGCTTAAAGAACAATGAGCAGTTCTTC.

This chain uses TRBV25-1 with TRBJ2-7; no clear D. This CDR3 is built from 13 residues. Germline assignment: CDR1 MGHDK and CDR2 SYGVNS. V dropped 10 bases and J dropped 7 bases, with 20 bases sitting between them. The CDR3 sequence is CATARLSLSEQYF. The CDR3, as DNA: TGTGCCACCGCCCGTCTCTCTCTCTCGGAGCAGTACTTC.

CDR3 protein: CASRGEGSYNEQFF. CDR3 DNA: TGTGCCAGTAGAGGGGAGGGCTCCTACAATGAGCAGTTCTTC. The chain joins TRBV19 to TRBJ2-1; 7 bases are a match to TRBD2. Germline CDR1 and CDR2: LNHDA and SQIVND (reference sequence). V was clipped by 6 bases and J by 0 bases; unmatched bases: 2. The length of the CDR3 is 14 residues.

The V and J genes are TRBV11-2 and TRBJ1-1; a possible D gene is TRBD1 (6 bases). The germline CDR1 and CDR2 sequences are SGHAT and FQNNGV. Deletions cut 7 bases from V and 6 bases from J, with 12 bases between. The CDR3 is 12 residues long. CDR3 region: CASTGVVAEAFF. For the CDR3, the DNA is TGTGCCAGCACAGGGGTCGTGGCTGAAGCTTTCTTT.

The rearrangement uses TRBV9 and TRBJ1-1; D is ambiguous. Germline V CDR1 and CDR2: SGDLS, YYNGEE. The V end was cut by 1 base, the J end by 4 bases, with 14 bases between. The CDR3 extends over 15 amino acids. In DNA, the CDR3 is TGTGCCAGCAGCGTACAAGGCCTACCGAGCACTGAAGCTTTCTTT. Protein: CASSVQGLPSTEAFF.

The chain combines TRBV2 with TRBJ1-1; D unclear. V was cut by 1 base and J by 9 bases, with 15 bases left in between. Germline CDR1 is SNHLY and CDR2 is FYNNEI. The CDR3 length is 14 residues. CDR3 residues: CASSEEGPPAQAFF. CDR3 nucleotides: TGTGCCAGCAGTGAAGAGGGCCCACCCGCGCAAGCTTTCTTT. The full variable domain, completed using reference TRBV2 and TRBJ1-1, is EPEVTQTPSHQVTQMGQEVILRCVPISNHLYFYWYRQILGQKVEFLVSFYNNEISEKSEIFDDQFSVERPDGSNFTLKIRSTKLEDSAMYFCASSEEGPPAQAFFGQGTRLTVV.

The rearrangement joins TRBV30 to TRBJ2-2; 7 bases map to TRBD1. The CDR3 is 15 amino acids. Per germline, CDR1 GTSNPN and CDR2 SVGIG (reference sequence). J gave up 6 bases and V 3 bases, and 10 bases lay outside the gene matches. The CDR3 reads CAWRRAGGNPGELFF. CDR3 nucleotide sequence: TGTGCCTGGAGGAGGGCAGGGGGAAATCCCGGGGAGCTGTTTTTT.

The chain couples TRBV25-1 to TRBJ1-2; D is perhaps TRBD1 (6 bases). This CDR3 contains 14 residues. CDR1 and CDR2 (germline): MGHDK, SYGVNS. Between the trimmed V and J ends, which lost 3 bases and 7 bases, there was a span of 15 bases. The CDR3 here is CASSDHNRVAGYTF. In DNA, the CDR3 is TGTGCCAGCAGTGATCATAACAGGGTGGCTGGCTACACCTTC.

The chain couples TRBV15 to TRBJ2-7; 13 bases line up with TRBD2. J gave up 6 bases and V 8 bases, and 16 bases lay outside the gene matches. This CDR3 comprises 17 residues. Germline loops: CDR1 LNHNV, CDR2 YYDKDF (reference sequence). DNA of the CDR3: TGTGCCACCCGCCCGGGGCAGGGAGGGACTAGCGGGACCGAGCAGTACTTC. Translated, it gives CATRPGQGGTSGTEQYF.

V is TRBV10-3 and J is TRBJ1-2, with a weak D call TRBD1 (5 bases). The CDR3 sequence is 13 residues long. Trimming left V 6 bases short and J 6 bases short, with 14 bases between. The germline V gene has CDR1 ENHRY and CDR2 SYGVKD. The CDR3, as DNA: TGTGCCATCAGCGCCTGGGGGTACAATGGCTACACCTTC. Translation: CAISAWGYNGYTF.

The chain employs TRBV6-1 and TRBJ1-2; a weak D match, TRBD1 (6 bases). The CDR3 extends over 10 amino acids. V lost 8 bases to trimming and J lost 8 bases, with 9 bases between them. The germline V gene has CDR1 MNHNS and CDR2 SASEGT. The CDR3 reads CASGQWGYTF. CDR3 sequence (DNA): TGTGCCAGCGGACAGTGGGGCTACACCTTC.

V usage is TRBV7-3 and J usage is TRBJ2-1; TRBD2 agrees at 7 bases. The CDR3 is 14 residues long. The V gene's germline CDR1 is SGHTA and CDR2 FQGTGA. Trimming cost V 2 bases and J 8 bases; bases outside gene matches: 6. The CDR3 bases are TGTGCCAGCAGCTTACTAGCGGCAGGGTATGAGCAGTTCTTC. It yields the protein CASSLLAAGYEQFF.